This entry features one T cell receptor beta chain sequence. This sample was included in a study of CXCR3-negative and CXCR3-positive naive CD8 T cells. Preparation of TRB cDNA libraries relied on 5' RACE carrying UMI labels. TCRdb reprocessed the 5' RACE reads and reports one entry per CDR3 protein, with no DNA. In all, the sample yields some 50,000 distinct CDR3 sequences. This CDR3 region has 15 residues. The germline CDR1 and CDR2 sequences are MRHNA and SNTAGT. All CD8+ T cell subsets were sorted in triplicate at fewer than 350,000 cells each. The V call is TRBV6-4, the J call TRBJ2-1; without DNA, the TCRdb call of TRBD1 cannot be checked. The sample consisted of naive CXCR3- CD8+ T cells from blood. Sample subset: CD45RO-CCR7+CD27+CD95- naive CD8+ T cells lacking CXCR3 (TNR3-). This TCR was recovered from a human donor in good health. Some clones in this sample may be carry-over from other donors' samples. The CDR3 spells CASSDSQGTYNEQFF.